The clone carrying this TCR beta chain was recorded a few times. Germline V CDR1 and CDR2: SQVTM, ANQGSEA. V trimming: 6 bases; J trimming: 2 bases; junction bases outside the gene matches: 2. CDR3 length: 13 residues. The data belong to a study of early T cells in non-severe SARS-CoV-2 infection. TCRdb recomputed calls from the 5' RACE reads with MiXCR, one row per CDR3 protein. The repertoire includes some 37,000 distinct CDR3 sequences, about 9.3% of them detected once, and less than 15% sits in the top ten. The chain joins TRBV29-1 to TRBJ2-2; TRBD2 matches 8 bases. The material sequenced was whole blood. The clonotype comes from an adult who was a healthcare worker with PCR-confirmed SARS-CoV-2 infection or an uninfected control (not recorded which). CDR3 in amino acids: CSVLADNTGELFF. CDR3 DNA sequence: TGCAGCGTACTAGCGGATAACACCGGGGAGCTGTTTTTT.